The next 8 T cell receptor beta chains were all read from a single sample in a study of radiation and T cells in renal cell carcinoma. Time point noted: baseline pretreatment blood. Stated treatment: 15 Gy SBRT to primary tumor, nephrectomy 4 weeks later. Using immunoSEQ multiplex PCR, the repertoire was profiled, and TCRdb retains in-frame clones only, with some absent. The sample has tens of thousands of clones, roughly three quarters seen once; the top ten hold approximately 39%. Sequenced here: blood, sampled from a patient whose treatment included radiotherapy and nephrectomy. These receptors all come from a man between 60 and 75 years old with renal cell carcinoma.

V and J are TRBV19 and TRBJ1-2; no definite D call. The CDR3 spans 16 residues. Per germline, CDR1 LNHDA and CDR2 SQIVND (reference sequence). Trimming stripped 5 bases from V and 6 bases from J, with 22 bases between. The DNA of the CDR3 is TGTGCCAGTAGTCCCCTGAGGACCCAGGCTCTGCATGGCTACACCTTC. Translated: CASSPLRTQALHGYTF.

This sequence joins TRBV2 and TRBJ1-6, with a weak D call TRBD1 (6 bases). Germline V gene data show CDR1 as SNHLY and CDR2 as FYNNEI. This CDR3 is built from 13 residues. V shed 8 bases and J shed 5 bases, with 10 bases lying between them. The CDR3: CASQGHHNSPLHF. The CDR3 DNA reads TGTGCCAGCCAGGGGCATCATAATTCACCCCTCCACTTT.

This sequence joins TRBV18 and TRBJ1-1, with D unclear. V was trimmed by 3 bases and J by 1 base, leaving 6 bases between them. CDR1 and CDR2 (germline): KGHSH, LQKENI. The CDR3 has 13 residues. DNA for the CDR3: TGTGCCAGCTCACCGGACGCGAACACTGAAGCTTTCTTT. Translation: CASSPDANTEAFF. Together with reference TRBV18 and TRBJ1-1, the CDR3 gives the full variable domain: NAGVMQNPRHLVRRRGQEARLRCSPMKGHSHVYWYRQLPEEGLKFMVYLQKENIIDESGMPKERFSAEFPKEGPSILRIQQVVRGDSAAYFCASSPDANTEAFFGQGTRLTVV.

The chain is built from TRBV27 and TRBJ2-1, with 9 bases identical to TRBD2. The CDR3 spans 12 residues. Germline CDR1 and CDR2: MNHEY and SMNVEV (reference sequence). Losses at the gene ends were 2 bases for V and 10 bases for J; bases not matched to a gene: 0. CDR3 residues: CASSLAGGEQFF. The CDR3, as DNA: TGTGCCAGCAGTTTAGCGGGAGGGGAGCAGTTCTTC.

CDR3 coding DNA: TGCGCCAGCAGCTTGCCGGGACTTGCCGCGGAGCAGTTCTTC. Translating gives CASSLPGLAAEQFF. The chain links TRBV5-1 to TRBJ2-1, with a possible D match to TRBD2 (6 bases). Trimming took 1 base from V and 10 from J, leaving 15 bases between them. This CDR3 contains 14 residues. Germline-derived CDR1 and CDR2 are SGHRS and YFSETQ. Looking up the rest from reference TRBV5-1 and TRBJ2-1 gives the full variable domain: KAGVTQTPRYLIKTRGQQVTLSCSPISGHRSVSWYQQTPGQGLQFLFEYFSETQRNKGNFPGRFSGRQFSNSRSEMNVSTLELGDSALYLCASSLPGLAAEQFFGPGTRLTVL.

The chain employs TRBV19 and TRBJ2-1; D may be TRBD2 (6 bases). The germline V gene encodes CDR1 LNHDA and CDR2 SQIVND (reference sequence). The V and J ends lost 5 bases and 4 bases respectively, with 15 bases between them. The CDR3 runs to 15 residues. Here the CDR3 reads CASSPGDWKYNEQFF. The CDR3 nucleotides are TGTGCCAGTAGTCCCGGGGACTGGAAATACAATGAGCAGTTCTTC. Combining the CDR3 with reference TRBV19 and TRBJ2-1 gives the whole variable domain DGGITQSPKYLFRKEGQNVTLSCEQNLNHDAMYWYRQDPGQGLRLIYYSQIVNDFQKGDIAEGYSVSREKKESFPLTVTSAQKNPTAFYLCASSPGDWKYNEQFFGPGTRLTVL.

The chain carries TRBV6-7 and TRBJ2-7; 13 bases match TRBD2. TRBV6-7 is noted as an ORF with a role that remains uncertain. Germline trimming cut 5 bases from V and 7 bases from J; bases unmatched to any gene: 11. The CDR3 consists of 16 residues. This chain's CDR3 is CASSPRTSGSPKEQYF. CDR3 DNA sequence: TGTGCCAGCAGTCCAAGGACTAGCGGGAGCCCAAAGGAGCAGTACTTC.

The V and J genes are TRBV9 and TRBJ2-5; 9 bases align to TRBD2. The CDR3 spans 16 residues. Germline trimming cut 4 bases from V and 0 bases from J; bases unmatched to any gene: 7. Germline CDR1 is SGDLS and CDR2 is YYNGEE. CDR3 in amino acids: CASSIGLAGDQETQYF. The CDR3 DNA follows: TGTGCCAGCAGCATAGGGTTAGCGGGAGACCAAGAGACCCAGTACTTC.